Sequencing of this TCR beta chain was carried out in a study of graft-versus-host responses after intestinal transplantation (dated by TCRdb to the early 2020s). As for the study more broadly: Recipients received multivisceral, liver-intestinal, or isolated intestinal transplants. Anti-thymocyte globulin induction was given to all recipients, followed by maintenance tacrolimus and steroids for approximately three years. After intestinal transplantation, graft-versus-host and host-versus-graft alloreactive T cell clones were followed in the graft, circulation and bone marrow using bulk TCR-beta CDR3 sequencing. Alloreactive clones were identified by sequencing pre-transplant mixed lymphocyte reaction products and comparing them with unstimulated pre-transplant donor and recipient T cells. The cohort enrolled some 23 intestinal transplant recipients including one retransplant, and a few patients lacking pretransplant specimens were excluded. A peak of at least 4% donor T cells among recipient peripheral blood mononuclear cells was the definition used for donor T cell macrochimerism. Rather than being sequenced by the commercial service, samples from a few later patients were sequenced in-house on an Illumina MiSeq and processed with MiXCR. The full study reports these points: In patients with donor T cell macrochimerism, the allografts had high GvH to HvG T cell clonal ratios. GvH clones turned up in recipient bone marrow, with some appearing earlier in ileal mucosa or blood, a pattern consistent with an intestinal mucosal origin. The conclusions were limited by the relatively low number and heterogeneity of the intestinal transplant patients. Peak levels of circulating GvH clones were associated with declines in HvG clones early after transplant.

As concerns this clone: Its cognate antigen has yet to be identified. No base qualities exist here, and no much larger clone lies one base off it.

Read against the paper, the sample's time point label means: cells obtained before transplantation from donor or recipient. CD3+CD4+ and CD3+CD8+ populations were FACS-sorted from unstimulated pre-transplant donor and recipient cells taken from spleen or lymph nodes. The library came from the immunoSEQ multiplex PCR assay. For most patients, genomic DNA was isolated with the Qiagen DNeasy Blood and Tissue Kit and sent frozen to Adaptive Biotechnologies for TCR sequencing. Adaptive Biotechnologies carried out high-throughput TCR-beta CDR3 sequencing of genomic DNA for most patients. The source study handled its data this way. TCR sequencing data for 15 to 20 patients were retrieved from Adaptive's ImmunoSEQ software; a few other patients were processed with MiXCR and VDJtools. CD4 versus CD8 sorting errors were corrected by removing sequences found in both subsets at a frequency ratio below 5:1. CDR3 nucleotide sequences shared between donor and recipient were removed because their origin could not be assigned. To count as alloreactive, a clone needed at least 2-fold expansion over unstimulated cells and a minimum CFSE-low frequency of 0.002% (template counts) or 0.001% (read counts). A clone was considered mappable if detected in the sequenced pre-transplant spleen, lymph node, or MLR CFSE-low populations of the donor or recipient. The cumulative frequency of alloreactive clones was calculated as a percentage of all sequences, weighted by copy number. Held by TCRdb, this immuneACCESS table contains in-frame sequences only and omits some clones. Under half of the omission traces to an unresolved V gene where checked; the cause of the rest is unknown. The V and J calls and the clone size are those of that table, but D and trimming were determined from the DNA. The sample yields about 78,000 clones; 90% were counted once. 3.5% to 5% of the sample rests with the top ten.

This clonotype was sampled from a human donor who was the organ donor for an intestinal transplant. The starting material was unstimulated CD8+ T cells sorted from spleen or lymph node cells, obtained before transplant.

The CDR3 loop reads CASSQQQVQPQHF. The DNA sequence is given as TGCGCCAGCAGCCAACAACAGGTTCAGCCCCAGCATTTT. The chain is made from TRBV4-1 and TRBJ1-5; the D gene is possibly TRBD1, with 5 bases matching. From a lookup of the germline V gene, CDR1 and CDR2 are MGHRA and YSYEKL. V is shortened by 2 bases, J by 6 bases, and the region joining them spans 8 bases. The CDR3 covers 13 residues, taking in both the cysteine and the phenylalanine. Kept here is only the CDR3 DNA, which spans 39 bases and is read in frame from base 1.